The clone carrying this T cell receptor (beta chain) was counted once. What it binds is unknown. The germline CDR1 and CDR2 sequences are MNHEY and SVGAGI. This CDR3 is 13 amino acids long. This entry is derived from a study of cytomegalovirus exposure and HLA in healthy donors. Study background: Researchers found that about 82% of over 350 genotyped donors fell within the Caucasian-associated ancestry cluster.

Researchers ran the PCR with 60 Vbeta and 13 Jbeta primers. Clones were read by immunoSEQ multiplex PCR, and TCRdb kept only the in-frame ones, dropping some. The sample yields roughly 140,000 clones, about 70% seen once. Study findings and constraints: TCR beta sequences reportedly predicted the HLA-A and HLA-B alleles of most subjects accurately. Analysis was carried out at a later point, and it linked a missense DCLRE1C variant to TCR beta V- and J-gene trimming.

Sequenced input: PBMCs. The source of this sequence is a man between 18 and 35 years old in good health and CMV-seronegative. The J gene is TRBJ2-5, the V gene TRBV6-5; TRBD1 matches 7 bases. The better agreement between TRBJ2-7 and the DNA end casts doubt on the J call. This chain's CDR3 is CASNIPGQYEQYF. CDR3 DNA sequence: TGTGCCAGCAACATCCCGGGACAGTACGAGCAGTACTTC.